The T cell receptor beta chain described here comes from a study of response to subunit inactivated influenza vaccine. TCRdb reprocessed the RT-PCR reads via MiXCR and lists one record per CDR3 protein. The sample includes 450,000 to 500,000 distinct CDR3 sequences, approximately 11% of them seen just once. In this sample, this clonotype turned up a few times. The V and J ends lost 5 bases and 10 bases, in that order; junction bases with no gene match: 10. This CDR3 comprises 15 residues. The J gene is TRBJ2-1, the V gene TRBV12-3 or TRBV12-4; 11 nucleotides agree with TRBD1. The sample here was PBMCs from blood, taken more than 35 days after vaccination. The clonotype comes from a man aged 45 to 65 who received an inactivated influenza vaccine. The CDR3: CASSPGQGAVGEQFF. CDR3 nucleotides: TGTGCCAGCAGTCCTGGACAGGGGGCAGTGGGGGAGCAGTTCTTC.